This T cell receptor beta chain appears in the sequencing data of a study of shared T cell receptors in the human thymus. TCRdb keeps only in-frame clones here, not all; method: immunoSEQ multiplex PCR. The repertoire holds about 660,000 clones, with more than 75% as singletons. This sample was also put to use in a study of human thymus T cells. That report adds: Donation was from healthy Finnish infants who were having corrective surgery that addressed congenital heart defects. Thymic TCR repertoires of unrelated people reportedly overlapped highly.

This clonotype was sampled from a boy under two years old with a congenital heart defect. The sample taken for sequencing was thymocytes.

The CDR3 loop reads CASSLGLAGGIPYEQYF. The CDR3 DNA reads TGTGCCAGCAGCCTGGGACTAGCGGGAGGTATTCCCTACGAGCAGTACTTC. The J gene is TRBJ2-7, the V gene TRBV14; TRBD2 matches at 15 bases. The ends lost 4 bases at V and 2 bases at J; junction bases unmatched: 6. This CDR3 has 17 residues. Germline CDR1 SGHDN, CDR2 FVKESK.